One sample yielded the 29 T cell receptor beta chains listed below, sequenced in a study of human T cells and chemical hapten exposure. Documented time point: patch test 2, 6 weeks after DPC sensitization. Treatment defined: therapeutic diphenylcyclopropenone sensitization with weekly scalp DPC. Using its own MiXCR run on the RACE reads, TCRdb lists one record per CDR3 protein. The data show fewer than 150,000 distinct CDR3 sequences, 10% to 15% seen once. This specimen consisted of whole blood, obtained in connection with sensitization to the hapten diphenylcyclopropenone (DPC). These receptors were obtained from a woman between 45 and 60 years old with alopecia areata. Some clones in this sample may be carry-over from other donors' samples.

This clonotype was observed a few times. The J gene is TRBJ1-1, the V gene TRBV28, with D possibly matching TRBD1 (6 bases). Germline lookup yields CDR1 MDHEN and CDR2 SYDVKM. V was pared by 2 bases and J by 5 bases, with 12 bases between. This CDR3 has 14 residues. In nucleotides, the CDR3 is TGTGCCAGCAGTTTACAGGGGCGCGAGACTGAAGCTTTCTTT. It codes for CASSLQGRETEAFF. Variable domain in full (rest from reference TRBV28 and TRBJ1-1): DVKVTQSSRYLVKRTGEKVFLECVQDMDHENMFWYRQDPGLGLRLIYFSYDVKMKEKGDIPEGYSVSREKKERFSLILESASTNQTSMYLCASSLQGRETEAFFGQGTRLTVV.

V usage is TRBV11-2 and J usage is TRBJ2-3, with 8 bases lining up with TRBD2. The CDR3 has 15 residues. The junction had 15 bases not matched to a gene; V was cut back by 3 bases and J by 13 bases. The germline V gene has CDR1 SGHAT and CDR2 FQNNGV. The CDR3 DNA reads TGTGCCAGCAGCTTCTCTAGCGGGCCCGACGGAACGGAGTATTTT. Amino acid sequence: CASSFSSGPDGTEYF.

This clonotype was recorded at least ten times. The rearrangement uses TRBV12-3 or TRBV12-4 and TRBJ2-1, with D uncertain. V lost 4 bases, J lost 0 bases, and 10 bases lay in between. This CDR3 is built from 15 residues. DNA of the CDR3: TGTGCCAGCAGTTCGGCTCTCGGCTCCTACAATGAGCAGTTCTTC. Protein sequence: CASSSALGSYNEQFF.

This clonotype showed up just a few times. The genes are TRBV29-1 and TRBJ1-4; no definite D call. The germline gives CDR1 SQVTM, CDR2 ANQGSEA. The germline V and J ends were trimmed by 7 bases and 0 bases, with 9 bases remaining between them. This CDR3 is 13 amino acids long. The CDR3 spells CSAGAATNEKLFF. CDR3 in DNA: TGCAGCGCGGGAGCGGCAACTAATGAAAAACTGTTTTTT.

The gene calls are TRBV5-4 and TRBJ2-2; D gene unclear. The CDR3 is 14 residues long. V shed 5 bases and J shed 4 bases, with 12 bases lying between them. The germline CDR1 and CDR2 sequences are SGHNT and YYREEE (reference sequence). CDR3 coding DNA: TGTGCCAGCAGTATCGATCGAATCACCGGGGAGCTGTTTTTT. This sequence encodes CASSIDRITGELFF. Full variable domain (remainder filled in from reference TRBV5-4 and TRBJ2-2): ETGVTQSPTHLIKTRGQQVTLRCSSQSGHNTVSWYQQALGQGPQFIFQYYREEENGRGNFPPRFSGLQFPNYSSELNVNALELDDSALYLCASSIDRITGELFFGEGSRLTVL.

This clonotype occurred many times. The genes are TRBV6-1 and TRBJ2-1; 9 nucleotides align to TRBD2. Germline CDR1 reads MNHNS; CDR2 reads SASEGT. The ends lost 4 bases at V and 5 bases at J; junction bases unmatched: 6. The CDR3 loop spans 15 amino acids. The CDR3 coding sequence is TGTGCCAGCAGTGCCCCTAGCGGGATTCACAATGAGCAGTTCTTC. Amino acids: CASSAPSGIHNEQFF.

This clonotype was observed many times. The rearrangement joins TRBV6-2 or TRBV6-3 to TRBJ2-7; TRBD1 matches at 8 bases. From germline, CDR1 is MNHEY and CDR2 SVGEGT. CDR3 length equals 13 residues. The V segment lost 6 bases and the J segment 5 bases; nucleotides outside the gene matches: 6. In nucleotides, the CDR3 is TGTGCCAGCAGCCGGACAGGGACCCACGAGCAGTACTTC. It codes for CASSRTGTHEQYF.

This chain joins TRBV28 and TRBJ2-1; D perhaps matches TRBD2 (5 bases). The CDR3 extends over 15 amino acids. With 3 bases removed from V and 6 bases from J, the gap between germline ends came to 15 bases. Germline loops: CDR1 MDHEN, CDR2 SYDVKM. The CDR3 coding sequence is TGTGCCAGCAGTTTTATTAGCTCGGGGTCCAATGAGCAGTTCTTC. It encodes CASSFISSGSNEQFF.

This clonotype occurred a few times. The chain links TRBV20-1 to TRBJ2-2, with a weak D call TRBD2 (5 bases). This CDR3 comprises 15 residues. From germline, CDR1 is DFQATT and CDR2 SNEGSKA (reference sequence). Trimming removed 6 bases from V and 1 base from J, with 15 bases in between. CDR3 region: CSAQSGQKNTGELFF. CDR3 coding DNA: TGCAGTGCCCAGAGCGGTCAGAAGAACACCGGGGAGCTGTTTTTT.

This clonotype came up a few times. CDR3 coding DNA: TGCGCCAGCAGCTTGGACCACCGTGGGGATACGCAGTATTTT. It is translated as CASSLDHRGDTQYF. The chain joins TRBV5-1 to TRBJ2-3; no clear D gene. The germline V gene encodes CDR1 SGHRS and CDR2 YFSETQ. Between the trimmed V and J ends, which lost 0 bases and 6 bases, there was a span of 11 bases. This CDR3 is built from 14 residues.

The chain employs TRBV3-1 and TRBJ2-2; D perhaps matches TRBD2 (5 bases). Looked up from germline, CDR1 is LGHDT and CDR2 is YNNKEL (reference sequence). The CDR3 contains 15 residues. V lost 3 bases to trimming and J lost 1 base, with 9 bases between them. The CDR3 loop is CASSHPGMNTGELFF. In nucleotides, the CDR3 is TGTGCCAGCAGCCATCCGGGAATGAACACCGGGGAGCTGTTTTTT.

This clonotype has a count of ten or more. This chain uses TRBV6-2 or TRBV6-3 with TRBJ1-1; 7 nucleotides align to TRBD1. With V trimmed by 3 bases and J by 11 bases, 6 bases remained unmatched. The CDR3 totals 12 residues. Germline CDR1 MNHEY, CDR2 SVGEGT. Here the CDR3 DNA reads TGTGCCAGCAGTTATACCGGGACAGAGGCTTTCTTT. Encoded protein: CASSYTGTEAFF.

The chain joins TRBV5-1 to TRBJ2-2; TRBD1 matches 8 bases. The CDR3 has 15 residues. Germline CDR1 is SGHRS and CDR2 is YFSETQ. V lost 6 bases to trimming and J lost 1 base; unmatched junction nucleotides: 5. The CDR3 loop reads CASITGTGNTGELFF. The CDR3 bases are TGCGCCAGCATCACCGGGACAGGGAACACCGGGGAGCTGTTTTTT.

This clonotype was detected many times. Here the CDR3 DNA reads TGTGCCAGCAGCCAAGTACGGATTAACACCGGGGAGCTGTTTTTT. Its translation is CASSQVRINTGELFF. This chain connects TRBV14 to TRBJ2-2; no definite D call. The CDR3 spans 15 residues. The ends were cut back, 1 base at V and 2 bases at J, with 8 bases in the middle. CDR1 SGHDN and CDR2 FVKESK come from the germline V gene.

This clonotype appeared a few times. The chain links TRBV10-1 to TRBJ2-3; maybe TRBD2 (6 bases). V dropped 3 bases and J dropped 6 bases, with 25 bases sitting between them. Looked up from germline, CDR1 is WNHNN and CDR2 is SYGVQD (reference sequence). CDR3 length: 18 residues. The CDR3: CASSEEWKSGPPEDTQYF. In nucleotides, the CDR3 is TGCGCCAGCAGTGAAGAGTGGAAAAGCGGGCCTCCGGAGGATACGCAGTATTTT.

The chain has TRBV10-3 and TRBJ2-7, with 7 bases aligning to TRBD2. The V gene's germline CDR1 is ENHRY and CDR2 SYGVKD. After removal of 3 bases from V and 3 bases from J, the junction contained 11 bases not matched to a gene. This CDR3 has 16 residues. CDR3 in amino acids: CAISDPGRGSLYEQYF. The CDR3 DNA is TGTGCCATCAGTGACCCAGGGCGCGGGAGCCTCTACGAGCAGTACTTC.

Many counts were recorded for this clonotype. The chain joins TRBV9 to TRBJ2-3, with 9 nucleotides matching TRBD2. Germline assignment: CDR1 SGDLS and CDR2 YYNGEE. V gave up 3 bases and J gave up 2 bases; unmatched junction bases: 4. The CDR3 spans 15 residues. The CDR3, as DNA: TGTGCCAGCAGCGCGACTAGCGGCCCCACAGATACGCAGTATTTT. Its protein is CASSATSGPTDTQYF.

This clonotype was detected ten times or more. This chain joins TRBV6-6 and TRBJ1-2; 8 bases line up with TRBD1. Germline loops: CDR1 MNHNY, CDR2 SVGAGI (reference sequence). This CDR3 comprises 13 residues. Germline trimming cut 5 bases from V and 4 bases from J; bases unmatched to any gene: 3. The CDR3, as DNA: TGTGCCAGCAGTCTACAGGGGGGCTATGGCTACACCTTC. It translates to CASSLQGGYGYTF.

This clonotype was detected only a few times. The chain joins TRBV20-1 to TRBJ1-5; D is unresolved. The CDR3 loop spans 13 amino acids. V was trimmed by 4 bases and J by 6 bases, leaving 13 bases between them. The germline V gene encodes CDR1 DFQATT and CDR2 SNEGSKA (reference sequence). This CDR3 is CSAKSSGPQPQHF. The CDR3 nucleotides read TGCAGTGCTAAGTCCTCAGGACCTCAGCCCCAGCATTTT.

In its sample, this clonotype was seen a few times. This chain links TRBV29-1 with TRBJ2-1; TRBD2 matches at 10 bases. The CDR3 length is 16 residues. J gave up 11 bases and V 3 bases, and 16 bases lay outside the gene matches. The germline V gene has CDR1 SQVTM and CDR2 ANQGSEA. CDR3 in DNA: TGCAGCGTTGACTCCCCGTCGGCTAGCGGGGGCTCGAAGCAGTTCTTC. Its protein is CSVDSPSASGGSKQFF.

This clonotype showed up many times. This chain links TRBV9 with TRBJ2-7; D remains unclear. The CDR3 spans 15 residues. CDR1 and CDR2 from the germline V gene are SGDLS and YYNGEE. V was trimmed by 1 base and J by 2 bases, leaving 13 bases between them. CDR3 region: CASSVNEGIPYEQYF. The CDR3 bases are TGTGCCAGCAGCGTAAACGAAGGGATCCCCTACGAGCAGTACTTC.

This clonotype was seen a few times. This chain connects TRBV18 to TRBJ1-3, with a weak D call TRBD1 (6 bases). V lost 1 base to trimming and J lost 2 bases, with 12 bases between them. This CDR3 has 16 amino acids. Germline CDR1 KGHSH, CDR2 LQKENI. CDR3 loop: CASSPLPDSPGNTIYF. The CDR3 DNA reads TGTGCCAGCTCACCACTCCCGGACAGTCCTGGAAACACCATATATTTT.

Comment on this clonotype: A much larger clonotype is one base distant, so this may be a read error. Given the absence of the conserved phenylalanine or tryptophan at the CDR3 end, a read error is likely. The V and J genes are TRBV5-4 and TRBJ1-1; the match to TRBD1 covers 7 bases. CDR1 and CDR2 (germline): SGHNT, YYREEE (reference sequence). The CDR3 runs to 16 residues. V trimming: 4 bases; J trimming: 0 bases; junction bases outside the gene matches: 9. Here the CDR3 reads CASSPQTGLMNTEAFY. As DNA, the CDR3 is TGTGCCAGCAGCCCTCAGACAGGGTTAATGAACACTGAAGCTTTCTAT.

The chain couples TRBV6-6 to TRBJ2-3, with TRBD2 matching 15 bases. Per the germline V gene, CDR1 is MNHNY and CDR2 is SVGAGI (reference sequence). The CDR3 sequence is 18 residues long. J lost 1 base, V lost 5 bases, and 7 bases had no gene match. The CDR3 loop is CASSPRTSGRGGTDTQYF. The CDR3 coding sequence is TGTGCCAGCAGTCCTCGGACTAGCGGGAGGGGGGGCACAGATACGCAGTATTTT.

This clonotype was counted between two and nine times. V and J are TRBV14 and TRBJ2-5, with a possible D match to TRBD1 (5 bases). Per the germline V gene, CDR1 is SGHDN and CDR2 is FVKESK. V gave up 1 base and J gave up 3 bases, with 12 bases separating them. CDR3 length: 15 amino acids. CDR3 nucleotides: TGTGCCAGCAGCCAAGCTGGGGCCTTGAAAGAGACCCAGTACTTC. Residues: CASSQAGALKETQYF.

V is TRBV5-5 and J is TRBJ2-1, with 9 bases aligning to TRBD1. Losses at the gene ends were 1 base for V and 7 bases for J; bases not matched to a gene: 9. Germline lookup yields CDR1 SGHKS and CDR2 YYEKEE (reference sequence). The CDR3 has 16 residues. The CDR3 here is CASSLWDRAGKNEQFF. The CDR3 DNA is TGTGCCAGCAGCTTGTGGGACAGGGCTGGGAAAAATGAGCAGTTCTTC.

In this sample, this clonotype turned up many times. The chain couples TRBV4-3 to TRBJ2-1, with D tentatively TRBD1 (5 bases). The CDR3 loop spans 17 amino acids. Trimming pared 0 bases from V and 2 bases from J, leaving 14 bases between. Germline CDR1 reads LGHNA; CDR2 reads YSLEER. The CDR3 DNA follows: TGCGCCAGCAGCCAAGATCAGGGTTCGACCCCCTACAATGAGCAGTTCTTC. Protein product: CASSQDQGSTPYNEQFF.

This clonotype has a handful of counts. The chain uses TRBV28 and TRBJ2-7; 9 nucleotides line up with TRBD2. CDR3 length equals 15 residues. The germline V gene encodes CDR1 MDHEN and CDR2 SYDVKM. The ends lost 6 bases at V and 3 bases at J; junction bases unmatched: 9. The CDR3 loop reads CASSQPGLAFYEQYF. DNA for the CDR3: TGTGCCAGCAGCCAACCGGGACTAGCCTTCTACGAGCAGTACTTC.

The chain links TRBV19 to TRBJ1-5; 9 nucleotides agree with TRBD1. The CDR3 runs 16 residues. Germline V gene sequence: CDR1 LNHDA, CDR2 SQIVND (reference sequence). Trimming at V came to 3 bases and at J to 2 bases, leaving 5 bases not matched to a gene. The CDR3 nucleotides read TGTGCCAGTAGTATGGGGACAGGGAATGGCAATCAGCCCCAGCATTTT. It specifies CASSMGTGNGNQPQHF.